This is a list of T cell receptor beta chains from one sample in a study of blood T cell repertoires in COVID-19. TCRdb keeps only in-frame clones here, not all; method: immunoSEQ multiplex PCR. The table shows a few hundred thousand clones, with 80% to 85% occurring only once. Sequencing was performed on PBMCs or T cells enriched from blood (not recorded which). The receptors derive from a woman aged 45-59 years who had recovered from COVID-19. Each CDR3 is given with its conserved first and last residue. Fields, in order: V gene, J gene, D gene, CDR3 length, clone size, CDR3 DNA, CDR3 protein. The D gene is left open where the match is weak. Clone size is not always given. Where it is, it says once, few, many or a class for expanded clones.

TRBV11-3	TRBJ2-3	.	13	.	TGTGCCAGCAGCCCCGGGGGGCCTGGCACGCAGTATTTT	CASSPGGPGTQYF
TRBV6-1	TRBJ1-6	.	14	few	TGTGCCAGCGACTTCGGCAGCGAGAATTCACCCCTCCACTTT	CASDFGSENSPLHF
TRBV3-1/TRBV3-2	TRBJ2-2	.	14	many	TGTGCCAGCAGCCAAGGCGTGTCCACCGGGGAGCTGTTTTTT	CASSQGVSTGELFF
TRBV5-4	TRBJ2-7	TRBD2	15	.	TGTGCCAGCAGCTCACAGCGGGACCTTGGCTACGAGCAGTACTTC	CASSSQRDLGYEQYF
TRBV6-5	TRBJ2-7	TRBD1	14	.	TGTGCCAGCTCCACCGGGACAGGGACCTACGAGCAGTACTTC	CASSTGTGTYEQYF
TRBV2	TRBJ2-3	.	15	.	TGTGCCAGCAGTGCGGCGGGGAGCGGCACAGATACGCAGTATTTT	CASSAAGSGTDTQYF
TRBV4-3	TRBJ2-7	.	15	.	TGCGCCAGCAGCCAAGATTTTTCGGTGGGGGGTCATCAGTACTTC	CASSQDFSVGGHQYF
TRBV19	TRBJ1-1	TRBD1	13	.	TGTGCCAGTAGTGCAAGGACAGGGAATGAAGCTTTCTTT	CASSARTGNEAFF
TRBV19	TRBJ1-3	TRBD1	14	.	TGTGCCAGTTCGCGGGACAGGTTTGGAAACACCATATATTTT	CASSRDRFGNTIYF
TRBV4-2	TRBJ2-3	.	14	.	TGTGCCAGCAGCCAGCGTGAGGGAGCAGATACGCAGTATTTT	CASSQREGADTQYF
TRBV5-1	TRBJ1-4	.	12	.	TGCGCCAGCAGCTCCAATAATGAAAAACTGTTTTTT	CASSSNNEKLFF
TRBV5-1	TRBJ1-1	TRBD1	15	few	TGCGCCAGCAGCATGTGGACAGGGTCGGGCACTGAAGCTTTCTTT	CASSMWTGSGTEAFF
TRBV27	TRBJ2-1	.	14	.	TGTGCCAGCAGTTTACAGGCAGGTATCCATGAGCAGTTCTTC	CASSLQAGIHEQFF
TRBV3-1/TRBV3-2	TRBJ1-2	.	15	few	TGTGCCAGCAGCCAAGATTTTGGGCTTAACTATGGCTACACCTTC	CASSQDFGLNYGYTF
TRBV4-3	TRBJ2-2	.	15	.	TGCGCCAGCAGCCAAGATCTAACAGCCCCCGGGGAGCTGTTTTTT	CASSQDLTAPGELFF
TRBV11-2	TRBJ1-5	.	17	.	TGTGCCAGCAGCTTAGTCGGGACACCTTATAGCAATCAGCCCCAGCATTTT	CASSLVGTPYSNQPQHF
TRBV29-1	TRBJ2-5	TRBD2	16	.	TGCAGCGTTGATAACCTAGCGGGGGGCCTCGTAGAGACCCAGTACTTC	CSVDNLAGGLVETQYF
TRBV18	TRBJ1-2	.	16	.	TGTGCCAGCTCACCAAACCAGCGCGGTTCGGGTGGGGGCTACACCTTC	CASSPNQRGSGGGYTF
TRBV4-1	TRBJ1-1	.	16	.	TGCGCCAGCAGCCAGATACCGGGACAAAGTTTCACTGAAGCTTTCTTT	CASSQIPGQSFTEAFF
TRBV3-1/TRBV3-2	TRBJ2-2	.	16	.	TGTGCCAGCAGCCAGCTGCTTAGAGAACACACCGGGGAGCTGTTTTTT	CASSQLLREHTGELFF
TRBV19	TRBJ1-2	.	14	.	TGTGCCAGTAGTGTATTGGCAGGGAAGGGTGGCTACACCTTC	CASSVLAGKGGYTF
TRBV7-2	TRBJ1-2	.	12	.	TGTGCCAGCAGCCGGACAATGTATGGCTACACCTTC	CASSRTMYGYTF
TRBV7-9	TRBJ1-2	.	13	.	TGTGCCAGCAGCCACCAGGGCCTTGTTGGCTACACCTTC	CASSHQGLVGYTF
TRBV7-8	TRBJ2-1	.	14	.	TGTGCCAGCAGTCCCGGTGCTAAAATGAATGAGCAGTTCTTC	CASSPGAKMNEQFF
TRBV7-2	TRBJ1-3	.	15	.	TGTGCCAGCAGCTTATCCGTTCTCTCTGGAAACACCATATATTTT	CASSLSVLSGNTIYF
TRBV10-3	TRBJ1-1	TRBD1	15	.	TGTGCCATCAGTTCCGAGACAGGGGGGAGCACTGAAGCTTTCTTT	CAISSETGGSTEAFF
TRBV7-2	TRBJ2-7	TRBD2	15	.	TGTGCCAGCAGGAGACTAGCGGGAGAGTCCTACGAGCAGTACTTC	CASRRLAGESYEQYF
TRBV2	TRBJ1-5	TRBD1	16	few	TGTGCCAGCAGCCCCTTTGAGGGGACAGCTGGGCAGCCCCAGCATTTT	CASSPFEGTAGQPQHF
TRBV19	TRBJ1-1	.	12	once	TGTGCCAGTAGTACTCCAGTAAGTGAAGCTTTCTTT	CASSTPVSEAFF
TRBV9	TRBJ2-5	TRBD1	16	.	TGTGCCAGCAGCCCCCGACAGGGTGCCTCGATTGAGACCCAGTACTTC	CASSPRQGASIETQYF
TRBV19	TRBJ2-3	TRBD1	15	.	TGTGCCAGTGGGGGGGGACAGGGGAAGTCAGATACGCAGTATTTT	CASGGGQGKSDTQYF
TRBV5-1	TRBJ1-3	TRBD1	16	.	TGCGCCAGCAGCCAGGGGACAGGGGGGTTTGGAAACACCATATATTTT	CASSQGTGGFGNTIYF
TRBV6-5	TRBJ1-1	.	14	.	TGTGCCAGCAGTTCGGACAGTCTGAACACTGAAGCTTTCTTT	CASSSDSLNTEAFF
TRBV6-1	TRBJ1-1	.	19	.	TGTGCCAGCAGTGGCGGCAGATCTTCGGATCCTTTATGGAACACTGAAGCTTTCTTT	CASSGGRSSDPLWNTEAFF
TRBV28	TRBJ1-6	TRBD1	14	.	TGTGCCAGTAAGACAGGGCTGTACAATTCACCCCTCCACTTT	CASKTGLYNSPLHF
TRBV11-2	TRBJ2-3	TRBD1	15	.	TGTGCCAGCAGCGCTGACAGGGGCTACACAGATACGCAGTATTTT	CASSADRGYTDTQYF
TRBV27	TRBJ1-1	TRBD1	16	once	TGTGCCAGCAGTCGAGCCCGGGACAGCCGTAAGACTGAAGCTTTCTTT	CASSRARDSRKTEAFF
TRBV2	TRBJ1-6	TRBD1	15	.	TGTGCCAGCAGGGCCCGGGACAGGGCTGCGGGACCCCTCCACTTT	CASRARDRAAGPLHF
TRBV5-3	TRBJ1-2	TRBD1	19	.	TGTGCCAGAAGCTTGGAATCCCGGGACAGCGCCTCTAGGAGGAATGGCTACACCTTC	CARSLESRDSASRRNGYTF
TRBV6-2/TRBV6-3	TRBJ2-3	TRBD2	19	.	TGTGCCAGCAGTTACTCGTTGGCTAGCGGGGGCTACCTTACAGATACGCAGTATTTT	CASSYSLASGGYLTDTQYF
TRBV2	TRBJ1-1	TRBD1	14	once	TGTGCCAGCAGTGAAGGGCTGGCCAGGGGGCAAGCTTTCTTT	CASSEGLARGQAFF
TRBV5-4	TRBJ1-2	.	12	.	TGTGCCAGCAGCTTGACAGACTATGGCTACACCTTC	CASSLTDYGYTF
TRBV7-9	TRBJ1-2	TRBD1	15	.	TGTGCCAGCAGCCAACCGGGACAGGCCTTAGTAGGCTACACCTTC	CASSQPGQALVGYTF
TRBV11-2	TRBJ1-1	TRBD1	16	.	TGTGCCAGCAGCTTAGACCGGACAGGGGGTAGCACTGAAGCTTTCTTT	CASSLDRTGGSTEAFF
TRBV5-1	TRBJ2-2	TRBD1	14	few	TGCGCCAGCGGGACAGGGGCGAACACCGGGGAGCTGTTTTTT	CASGTGANTGELFF
TRBV2	TRBJ1-4	TRBD1	13	few	TGTGCCAGCAGGGGGACAGCTAATGAAAAACTGTTTTTT	CASRGTANEKLFF
TRBV12-1	TRBJ1-5	.	17	.	TGTGCCAGCAGCTTTGGGCTGAGGGGGAGGGTCAATCAGCCCCAGCATTTT	CASSFGLRGRVNQPQHF
TRBV7-2	TRBJ1-2	TRBD1	15	.	TGTGCCAGCAGCAGGGACAGGGGATATCTCTATGGCTACACCTTC	CASSRDRGYLYGYTF
TRBV3-1/TRBV3-2	TRBJ1-3	.	16	.	TGTGCCAGCAGCCAAAGGCTCCGCAGGGATGGAAACACCATATATTTT	CASSQRLRRDGNTIYF
TRBV30	TRBJ2-5	.	11	.	TGTGCCTGGAGTGCTCAAGAGACCCAGTACTTC	CAWSAQETQYF
TRBV4-1	TRBJ1-1	.	17	.	TGCGCCAGCAGCCAAGATCGGGGGGAAAGGGCGAACACTGAAGCTTTCTTT	CASSQDRGERANTEAFF
TRBV7-2	TRBJ1-5	.	15	.	TGTGCCAGCAGCTTAGGAGGGAGCGGTAATCAGCCCCAGCATTTT	CASSLGGSGNQPQHF
TRBV3-1/TRBV3-2	TRBJ2-7	TRBD2	15	.	TGTGCCCGCCGGACTAGCGGGAGCCCCCCCGGGGAGCAGTACTTC	CARRTSGSPPGEQYF
TRBV19	TRBJ2-3	TRBD2	16	.	TGTGCCAGTAGTATCCCCCGGACTAGCGGGGTAGATACGCAGTATTTT	CASSIPRTSGVDTQYF
TRBV5-1	TRBJ1-2	TRBD1	15	.	TGCGCCAGCAGCTTGGCCACCCCAGGGGGCGCGGGCTACACCTTC	CASSLATPGGAGYTF